This TCR beta chain emerged from a study of T cell responses to AZD1222 COVID-19 vaccine (dated by TCRdb to the early 2020s). Regarding the complete study: AZD1222 recipients whose second dose came at about 4 weeks and those whose second dose came at about 12 weeks were combined into one group, since spike-specific TCR depth and breadth did not differ between the two schedules. Enrollment into the trials was organized by age into subgroups of 18-55, 56-69 and 70-plus years, and those subgroups contained about 160, 30 and 59 TCR-sequenced participants, respectively. TCR sequencing covered over 230 trial participants: 207 given two doses of AZD1222 and approximately 26 given two doses of MenACWY control vaccine. General conclusions and limits of the study: After two AZD1222 doses, spike-specific TCR breadth and depth were significantly higher than at day 0 and than in MenACWY recipients. CD4 TCRs associated with the vaccine covered the entire spike protein, and the dominant responses were in regions 160-218 and 743-854. Most participants were white British and females outnumbered males, and the authors suggested that clonal diversity may have been underestimated. Epitopes outside the regions mutated in the B.1.351 and B.1.1.7 variants were reportedly recognized by nearly half of the unique spike-specific TCRs. Conclusions about previously exposed vaccinees are limited, since just five or six AZD1222 recipients were seropositive for SARS-CoV-2 at baseline. Because no day 14 peak-response samples were available, the repertoires could be characterized only after the peak T cell response. The 56-69-year group was small, and its depth increase did not reach significance, likely because of low power.

As to this clone: Which antigen it targets is not known. The input lacks base qualities; no much larger clone sits a single base away.

In the paper's terms, the time point label means: baseline before first vaccination. The vaccinee samples were drawn from two UK trials, COV001 and COV002, one of which was a single-blind randomized controlled phase 2/3 trial testing AZD1222 (ChAdOx1 nCoV-19) in healthy adults. For TCRbeta chain sequencing, PBMC samples from trial participants were taken at day 0 and at day 28 after the second dose. The CDR3 regions of human TCRbeta chains were analyzed by immunosequencing. Regarding the original processing steps: TCRs in the repertoires were matched against a reference library of SARS-CoV-2-specific TCRs that had been generated with the MIRA antigen-specificity platform. Breadth was defined as the fraction of unique TCRs that were SARS-CoV-2-associated, and depth was defined as the fraction of total T cells that were SARS-CoV-2-associated. Using the MIRA data, each spike-specific TCR was assigned both to the spike region to which the TCR was reactive and to a CD4 or CD8 class. Log10-transformed breadth and depth values were compared by one-way ANOVA with Sidak's multiple comparisons tests. TCRdb took over this immuneACCESS table, retaining in-frame rearrangements with V and J assigned. Such tables are incomplete; in checked studies, under half of the missing clones stem from an unresolved V gene, and the remainder is unexplained. V, J and clone size derive from that table, while D and trimming were established from the DNA sequence. The sample table holds some 99,000 clones, of which 90% to 95% were seen once. Jointly, the top ten make up around 7.5% of the sample.

Source: peripheral blood, taken on day 0 of AZD1222 vaccination. The receptor's source is an adult in good health.

CDR3 loop: CASQGGSHQPQHF. The sequence in DNA is TGTGCCAGCCAGGGGGGGAGTCATCAGCCCCAGCATTTT. The chain is made from TRBV6-6 and TRBJ1-5; TRBD1 lines up with 7 middle nucleotides. From a lookup of the germline V gene (reference sequence), CDR1 and CDR2 are MNHNY and SVGAGI. The V end gives up 8 bases and the J end 5 bases, leaving 6 bases in the junction not matched to a gene. The cysteine opens and the phenylalanine closes a CDR3 of 13 amino acids. The sequence is cut down to CDR3 DNA, 39 bases in frame from base 1.